These 26 T cell receptor beta chains originate from one sample sequenced in a study of T cell responses to AZD1222 COVID-19 vaccine. Libraries were prepared by immunoSEQ multiplex PCR; TCRdb keeps only in-frame clonotypes and omits some of them. The table shows 150,000 to 200,000 clones, with 80% to 95% occurring only once. The input for sequencing was peripheral blood, taken on day 0 of AZD1222 vaccination. The receptors originated from an adult in good health.

The chain employs TRBV2 and TRBJ1-2, with 7 positions matching TRBD1. Trimming took 5 bases from V and 2 from J; bases not matched to a gene: 2. Germline lookup yields CDR1 SNHLY and CDR2 FYNNEI. CDR3 length: 13 residues. CDR3 protein: CASSQQGNYGYTF. The CDR3 region has the DNA TGTGCCAGCAGTCAACAGGGGAACTATGGCTACACCTTC. Supplemented by reference TRBV2 and TRBJ1-2, the full variable domain reads EPEVTQTPSHQVTQMGQEVILRCVPISNHLYFYWYRQILGQKVEFLVSFYNNEISEKSEIFDDQFSVERPDGSNFTLKIRSTKLEDSAMYFCASSQQGNYGYTFGSGTRLTVV.

The genes are TRBV18 and TRBJ2-7, with 9 bases matching TRBD1. This CDR3 has 15 amino acids. Unmatched junction bases numbered 5, after V lost 3 bases and J lost 2 bases. The germline gives CDR1 KGHSH, CDR2 LQKENI. CDR3 coding DNA: TGTGCCAGCTCACCCAGACAGGGGGGTCCCTACGAGCAGTACTTC. Translated, it gives CASSPRQGGPYEQYF.

This chain connects TRBV6-1 to TRBJ2-1; TRBD2 aligns across 7 bases. V lost 3 bases, J lost 3 bases, and 5 bases stayed unmatched. The CDR3 contains 15 residues. CDR1 is MNHNS and CDR2 is SASEGT in the germline V gene. CDR3 residues: CASSDQTSFYNEQFF. CDR3 sequence (DNA): TGTGCCAGCAGTGACCAGACTAGCTTCTACAATGAGCAGTTCTTC.

The J gene is TRBJ2-5, the V gene TRBV7-2; 10 bases fit TRBD2. The V segment lost 1 base and the J segment 5 bases; nucleotides outside the gene matches: 1. This CDR3 contains 14 residues. In germline, CDR1 is SGHTA, CDR2 FQGNSA. CDR3 in amino acids: CASSLGLAGETQYF. For the CDR3, the DNA is TGTGCCAGCAGCTTAGGACTAGCGGGTGAGACCCAGTACTTC.

V gene TRBV5-5 combines with J gene TRBJ2-7; TRBD2 might be the D (6 bases). V dropped 3 bases and J dropped 4 bases, with 20 bases sitting between them. The germline CDR1 and CDR2 sequences are SGHKS and YYEKEE (reference sequence). The CDR3 length is 16 residues. The DNA of the CDR3 is TGTGCCAGCAGCTCAATCTCCGGGACTGAAAATTACGAGCAGTACTTC. Its protein product is CASSSISGTENYEQYF.

The chain is built from TRBV19 and TRBJ1-5, with 10 bases aligning to TRBD1. The V gene end was trimmed by 5 bases and the J gene end by 7 bases; junction bases not matched to a gene: 8. The CDR3 has 15 residues. CDR1 and CDR2 from the germline V gene are LNHDA and SQIVND (reference sequence). The CDR3 here is CASSPGTGEVQPQHF. The DNA for the CDR3 is TGTGCCAGTAGTCCAGGGACAGGGGAAGTCCAGCCCCAGCATTTT.

This chain uses TRBV4-2 with TRBJ2-1; D possibly corresponds to TRBD2 (5 bases). V lost 0 bases, J lost 5 bases, and 20 bases lay in between. The CDR3 runs 18 residues. Germline CDR1 reads LGHNA; CDR2 reads YNFKEQ. The CDR3 loop is CASSQDSTASWGDNEQFF. The CDR3 coding sequence is TGTGCCAGCAGCCAAGATTCTACGGCTAGTTGGGGAGACAATGAGCAGTTCTTC.

The CDR3 nucleotides are TGTGCCAGCGGAAGACAGCCGGAATATTCACCCCTCCACTTT. It yields the protein CASGRQPEYSPLHF. The V gene is TRBV6-5, the J gene TRBJ1-6, with TRBD1 as a possible D gene (5 bases). This CDR3 has 14 amino acids. Trimming cost V 8 bases and J 8 bases, with 16 bases left between them. Per germline, CDR1 MNHEY and CDR2 SVGAGI.

The chain employs TRBV10-2 and TRBJ2-2; 8 bases map to TRBD1. J lost 0 bases, V lost 6 bases, and 9 bases had no gene match. The CDR3 runs to 17 residues. CDR1 is WSHSY and CDR2 is SAAADI in the germline V gene. Here the CDR3 DNA reads TGCGCCAGCAGCTACTACACAGGGGGAGCGAACACCGGGGAGCTGTTTTTT. This encodes CASSYYTGGANTGELFF.

The rearrangement uses TRBV10-3 and TRBJ2-2; TRBD2 aligns across 11 bases. This CDR3 has 17 residues. The germline V gene encodes CDR1 ENHRY and CDR2 SYGVKD. V trimming: 4 bases; J trimming: 0 bases; junction bases outside the gene matches: 4. The CDR3 nucleotides read TGTGCCATCAGTGGGACTAGCGGGTACGCGAACACCGGGGAGCTGTTTTTT. Encoded protein: CAISGTSGYANTGELFF.

The rearrangement uses TRBV2 and TRBJ1-2, with a possible D match to TRBD1 (5 bases). CDR1 is SNHLY and CDR2 is FYNNEI in the germline V gene. The CDR3 has 17 amino acids. The V gene lost 1 base and the J gene lost 4 bases, with 19 bases spanning the gap. CDR3 bases: TGTGCCAGCAGTGAAGGGAGGGCAGGGATGGGCTTCTATGGCTACACCTTC. Its translation: CASSEGRAGMGFYGYTF.

The chain combines TRBV2 with TRBJ2-7; tentative D call: TRBD2 (6 bases). V was pared by 8 bases and J by 2 bases, with 16 bases between. Germline V gene sequence: CDR1 SNHLY, CDR2 FYNNEI. There are 14 residues in the CDR3. The CDR3 nucleotides are TGTGCCAGCCCTAGGTCTCCGGGAGCCTACGAGCAGTACTTC. It is translated as CASPRSPGAYEQYF. The complete variable domain, with remaining parts taken from reference TRBV2 and TRBJ2-7, reads EPEVTQTPSHQVTQMGQEVILRCVPISNHLYFYWYRQILGQKVEFLVSFYNNEISEKSEIFDDQFSVERPDGSNFTLKIRSTKLEDSAMYFCASPRSPGAYEQYFGPGTRLTVT.

The chain has TRBV6-5 and TRBJ1-2, with 10 bases that match TRBD1. This CDR3 spans 16 amino acids. With V trimmed by 4 bases and J by 4 bases, 9 bases remained unmatched. The V gene's germline CDR1 is MNHEY and CDR2 SVGAGI. CDR3 nucleotides: TGTGCCAGCAGTTTCCACCGGGACAGGGGATCCTATGGCTACACCTTC. This codes for CASSFHRDRGSYGYTF.

Here the CDR3 DNA reads TGCGCCAGCAGCTCCTACAGGGCGGGCACTGAAGCTTTCTTT. It codes for CASSSYRAGTEAFF. The genes are TRBV5-1 and TRBJ1-1, with a weak D call TRBD1 (6 bases). Germline CDR1 and CDR2: SGHRS and YFSETQ. The CDR3 is made up of 14 amino acids. The V end was cut by 3 bases, the J end by 4 bases, with 13 bases between.

The CDR3 region is CASSPSERRYTF. The CDR3 nucleotides read TGTGCCAGCAGTCCCTCGGAGAGACGCTACACCTTC. This chain joins TRBV6-5 and TRBJ1-2; no reliable D call. CDR3 length: 12 amino acids. V was cut by 5 bases and J by 9 bases, with 13 bases left in between. CDR1 and CDR2 from the germline V gene are MNHEY and SVGAGI.

The rearrangement links TRBV4-2 to TRBJ1-2, with D tentatively TRBD1 (5 bases). CDR1 and CDR2 (germline): LGHNA, YNFKEQ. Trimming left V 4 bases short and J 6 bases short, with 18 bases between. The CDR3 is 15 amino acids. CDR3 in amino acids: CASSPFGAQGNGYTF. The CDR3 DNA sequence: TGTGCCAGCAGCCCGTTTGGAGCCCAGGGAAATGGCTACACCTTC.

The chain joins TRBV29-1 to TRBJ1-2, with 7 bases aligning to TRBD1. Germline assignment: CDR1 SQVTM and CDR2 ANQGSEA. There are 13 residues in the CDR3. J was trimmed by 4 bases and V by 1 base; bases with no gene match: 3. CDR3 sequence reads: CSVEVAGGYGYTF. The CDR3 DNA follows: TGCAGCGTTGAAGTGGCAGGGGGCTATGGCTACACCTTC.

Here the CDR3 DNA reads TGTGCCAGCATCTCAGGAGCTGAAGCTTTCTTT. It yields the protein CASISGAEAFF. The chain is built from TRBV21-1 and TRBJ1-1. TRBV21-1 is a recognized pseudogene. This CDR3 is built from 11 residues.

The rearrangement links TRBV24-1 to TRBJ2-7; maybe TRBD1 (5 bases). CDR3 length: 14 residues. V lost 5 bases and J 5 bases, leaving 15 bases between the germline ends. The germline gives CDR1 KGHDR, CDR2 SFDVKD. The CDR3 here is CATSVPKGSNEQYF. CDR3 coding DNA: TGTGCCACCAGTGTCCCTAAGGGGTCCAACGAGCAGTACTTC.

The chain carries TRBV7-8 and TRBJ2-2, with D possibly matching TRBD2 (6 bases). The CDR3 consists of 16 residues. CDR1 is SGHVS, CDR2 FQNEAQ, per germline. V was trimmed by 8 bases and J by 4 bases, leaving 20 bases between them. The CDR3 loop reads CASRSGDGVFTGELFF. The CDR3 DNA is TGTGCCAGCCGTTCGGGGGACGGAGTTTTCACCGGGGAGCTGTTTTTT.

V gene TRBV27 combines with J gene TRBJ2-7; tentatively, D is TRBD1 or TRBD2 (5 bases each). Germline loops: CDR1 MNHEY, CDR2 SMNVEV (reference sequence). Between the trimmed V and J ends, which lost 5 bases and 3 bases, there was a span of 17 bases. The CDR3 spans 15 residues. CDR3 sequence: CASSIARDLSYEQYF. CDR3 nucleotide sequence: TGTGCCAGCAGTATAGCCCGGGACCTCAGCTACGAGCAGTACTTC.

The V gene is TRBV2, the J gene TRBJ2-5, with D perhaps matching TRBD2 (6 bases). The V and J ends lost 2 bases and 4 bases respectively, with 8 bases between them. CDR1 and CDR2 (germline): SNHLY, FYNNEI. This CDR3 has 13 amino acids. CDR3: CASSERRAETQYF. CDR3 nucleotides: TGTGCCAGCAGTGAAAGGAGGGCAGAGACCCAGTACTTC.

V gene TRBV19 combines with J gene TRBJ1-1, with a tentative D call TRBD1 (5 bases). V was trimmed by 6 bases and J by 6 bases, leaving 11 bases between them. Germline lookup yields CDR1 LNHDA and CDR2 SQIVND (reference sequence). This CDR3 is built from 12 residues. CDR3 sequence reads: CASSQGVAEAFF. DNA for the CDR3: TGTGCCAGTAGCCAGGGAGTAGCTGAAGCTTTCTTT.

This clone was counted once. J is TRBJ2-7 and V is TRBV6-4; no reliable D call. Germline CDR1 MRHNA, CDR2 SNTAGT. This CDR3 contains 16 residues. V lost 0 bases to trimming and J lost 2 bases, with 14 bases between them. The CDR3 DNA is TGTGCCAGCAGTGACTCTGGCAGTCTGAGGCCCTACGAGCAGTACTTC. Its protein product is CASSDSGSLRPYEQYF.

The rearrangement joins TRBV5-6 to TRBJ1-1; D gene uncertain. The CDR3 runs to 13 residues. The V end was cut by 3 bases, the J end by 1 base, with 7 bases between. Looked up from germline, CDR1 is SGHDT and CDR2 is YYEEEE. In DNA, the CDR3 is TGTGCCAGCAGCTCCACAAAGAACACTGAAGCTTTCTTT. Protein product: CASSSTKNTEAFF.

The rearrangement uses TRBV10-3 and TRBJ2-1; D is uncertain. CDR1 ENHRY and CDR2 SYGVKD come from the germline V gene. V was trimmed by 7 bases and J by 5 bases, leaving 15 bases between them. CDR3 size: 14 residues. CDR3 loop: CAITPSGLNNEQFF. The CDR3 DNA reads as TGTGCCATCACCCCATCGGGCCTAAACAATGAGCAGTTCTTC.